Each of the 4 T cell receptor beta chains below was sequenced from the same sample in a study of cytomegalovirus exposure and HLA in healthy donors. The PCR ran on 60 Vbeta and 13 Jbeta primers. The assay was immunoSEQ multiplex PCR, and TCRdb's table has in-frame clones only and misses some. This sample contains about 39,000 clones. Sequenced sample: PBMCs. The receptors derive from a male donor in good health and CMV-seronegative.

The rearrangement links TRBV6-1 to TRBJ1-4; D unresolved. The V and J ends lost 9 bases and 0 bases respectively, with 8 bases between them. Per germline, CDR1 MNHNS and CDR2 SASEGT. The CDR3 is 13 amino acids. This CDR3 reads CASQITTNEKLFF. In DNA form, the CDR3 reads TGTGCCAGTCAGATTACAACTAATGAAAAACTGTTTTTT.

CDR3 bases: TGTGCCTGGGGGGTCCTAACCTACGAGCAGTACTTC. The encoded protein is CAWGVLTYEQYF. The rearrangement uses TRBV6-5 and TRBJ2-7; D is possibly TRBD2 (6 bases). Trimming took 11 bases from V and 2 from J, leaving 13 bases between them. Germline lookup yields CDR1 MNHEY and CDR2 SVGAGI. This CDR3 comprises 12 residues.

The J gene is TRBJ1-2, the V gene TRBV28, with 8 nucleotides matching TRBD1. This CDR3 comprises 14 residues. Germline CDR1 reads MDHEN; CDR2 reads SYDVKM. V trimming: 7 bases; J trimming: 7 bases; junction bases outside the gene matches: 11. This CDR3 is CASTLGTGARGYTF. As DNA, the CDR3 is TGTGCCAGCACCTTGGGGACAGGTGCCCGTGGCTACACCTTC.

V is TRBV19 and J is TRBJ2-7; D uncertain. Germline V gene data show CDR1 as LNHDA and CDR2 as SQIVND (reference sequence). V lost 5 bases, J lost 4 bases, and 12 bases lay in between. The CDR3 totals 13 residues. Here the CDR3 DNA reads TGTGCCAGTAGTTCCCGAGCCCCTTACGAGCAGTACTTC. Translating gives CASSSRAPYEQYF. Full variable domain (missing parts from reference TRBV19 and TRBJ2-7): DGGITQSPKYLFRKEGQNVTLSCEQNLNHDAMYWYRQDPGQGLRLIYYSQIVNDFQKGDIAEGYSVSREKKESFPLTVTSAQKNPTAFYLCASSSRAPYEQYFGPGTRLTVT.